Listed here is a single T cell receptor (beta chain). The antigen is not known. Via MiXCR, TCRdb re-called the 5' RACE reads, giving one row per CDR3 protein. The sample holds more than 400,000 distinct CDR3 sequences, 15% seen once. This sample was included in a study of identical twins. Study-wide results and limits: Findings came from cross-sectional statistics, without long-term follow-up of donors.

This sample was also put to use in a study of yellow fever vaccine responses in identical twins.

This sequence originates from a woman between 18 and 29 years old in good health. Sequencing input: CD4+ T cells sorted from blood.

CDR3 in amino acids: CASSYWDRYKGEQFF. The CDR3 DNA follows: TGTGCCAGCAGTTACTGGGACAGGTATAAGGGTGAGCAGTTCTTC. The gene calls are TRBV6-5 and TRBJ2-1; 8 bases are shared with TRBD1. The V segment lost 1 base and the J segment 9 bases; nucleotides outside the gene matches: 8. Germline V CDR1 and CDR2: MNHEY, SVGAGI. The CDR3 is 15 amino acids.